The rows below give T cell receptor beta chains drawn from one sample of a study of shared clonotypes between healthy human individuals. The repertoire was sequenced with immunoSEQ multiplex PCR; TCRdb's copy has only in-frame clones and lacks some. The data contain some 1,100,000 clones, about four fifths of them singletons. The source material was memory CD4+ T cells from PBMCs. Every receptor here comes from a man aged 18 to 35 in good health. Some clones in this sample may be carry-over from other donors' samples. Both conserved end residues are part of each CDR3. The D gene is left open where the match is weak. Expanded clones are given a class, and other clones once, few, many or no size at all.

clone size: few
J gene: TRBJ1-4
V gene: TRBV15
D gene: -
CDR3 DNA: TGTGCCACCAGCAAGCCTGCGCCTGAAAAACTGTTTTTT
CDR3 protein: CATSKPAPEKLFF

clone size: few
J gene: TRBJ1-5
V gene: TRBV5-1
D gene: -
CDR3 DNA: TGCGCCAGCAGCCCAGGGGACTTTGGCAATCAGCCCCAGCATTTT
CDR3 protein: CASSPGDFGNQPQHF

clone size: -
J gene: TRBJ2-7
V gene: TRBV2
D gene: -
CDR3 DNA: TGTGCCAGCAGCCGTCCGGGGAGCTACGAGCAGTACTTC
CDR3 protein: CASSRPGSYEQYF

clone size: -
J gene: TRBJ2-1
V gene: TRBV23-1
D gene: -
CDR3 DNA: TGCGCCAGCAGTCAATCGGAGACGCCTAACCCCGGCGATGAGCAGTTCTTC
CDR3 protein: CASSQSETPNPGDEQFF

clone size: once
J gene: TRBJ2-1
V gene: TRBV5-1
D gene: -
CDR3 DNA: TGCGCCAGCAGCTTGGTCGGACACACTTACAATGAGCAGTTCTTC
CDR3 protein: CASSLVGHTYNEQFF

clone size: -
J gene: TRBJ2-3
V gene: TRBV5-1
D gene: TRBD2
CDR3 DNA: TGCGCCAGCAGCTTCGAAGCGGGAGGGGTCACAGATACGCAGTATTTT
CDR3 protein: CASSFEAGGVTDTQYF

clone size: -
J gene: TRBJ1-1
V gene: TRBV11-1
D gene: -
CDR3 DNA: TGTGCCAGCAGTTTTCGACCGCACGAAGGGACTGAAGCTTTCTTT
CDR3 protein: CASSFRPHEGTEAFF

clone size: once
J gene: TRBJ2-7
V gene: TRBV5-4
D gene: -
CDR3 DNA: TGTGCCAGCAGCTTGGGGGGGATGGGACCCTACGAGCAGTACTTC
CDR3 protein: CASSLGGMGPYEQYF

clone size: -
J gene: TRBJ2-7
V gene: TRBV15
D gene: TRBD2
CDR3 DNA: TGTGCCACCAGCAGAGATAGCGGGAGGATCAACTTC
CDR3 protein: CATSRDSGRINF

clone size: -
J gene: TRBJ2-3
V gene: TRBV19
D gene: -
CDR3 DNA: TGTGCCAGTAGTATAGCCGGGGCCGGCACAGATACGCAGTATTTT
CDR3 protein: CASSIAGAGTDTQYF

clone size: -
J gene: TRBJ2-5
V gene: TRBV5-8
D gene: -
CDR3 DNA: TGTGCCAGCAGCCGAGGTGACAGCTACCAAGAGACCCAGTACTTC
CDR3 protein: CASSRGDSYQETQYF

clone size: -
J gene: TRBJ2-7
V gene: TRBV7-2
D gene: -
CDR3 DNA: TGTGCCAGCAGCTTTCGGGATTACTCCTACGAGCAGTACTTC
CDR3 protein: CASSFRDYSYEQYF

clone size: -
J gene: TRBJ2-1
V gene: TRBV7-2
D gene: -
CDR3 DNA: TGTGCCAGCAGCTTATCCCGGGACAACTACAATGAGCAGTTCTTC
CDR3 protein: CASSLSRDNYNEQFF

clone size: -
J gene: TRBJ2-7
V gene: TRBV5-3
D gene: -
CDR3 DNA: TGTGCCAGAAGCTTGGAAGGGGGGGCGAGGTACGAGCAGTACTTC
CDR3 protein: CARSLEGGARYEQYF

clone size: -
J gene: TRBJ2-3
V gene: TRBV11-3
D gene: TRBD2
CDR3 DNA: TGTGCCAGCAGCTCAGGACTAGCGGGAGATACGCAGTATTTT
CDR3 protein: CASSSGLAGDTQYF

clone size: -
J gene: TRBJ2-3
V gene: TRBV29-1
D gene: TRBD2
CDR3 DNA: TGCAGCGTTGAGCGGGGGGGCACAGATACGCAGTATTTT
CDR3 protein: CSVERGGTDTQYF

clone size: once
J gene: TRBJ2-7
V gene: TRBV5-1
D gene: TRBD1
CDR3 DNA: TGCGCCAGCAGCCGACCGCAGGGGGCCGACGAGCAGTACTTC
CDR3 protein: CASSRPQGADEQYF

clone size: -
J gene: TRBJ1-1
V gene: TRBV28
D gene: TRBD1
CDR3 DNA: TGTGCCAGCACTCAGGGGGCGGGTTGGACTGAAGCTTTCTTT
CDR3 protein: CASTQGAGWTEAFF

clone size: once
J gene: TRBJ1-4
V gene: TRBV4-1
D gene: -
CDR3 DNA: TGCGCCAGCAGTGGATGGGACGGGGGCAGGAAACTGTTTTTT
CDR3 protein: CASSGWDGGRKLFF

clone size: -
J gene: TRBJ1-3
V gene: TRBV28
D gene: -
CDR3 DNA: TGTGCCAGCACTCCCGTGCCCTCTGGAAACACCATATATTTT
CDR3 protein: CASTPVPSGNTIYF

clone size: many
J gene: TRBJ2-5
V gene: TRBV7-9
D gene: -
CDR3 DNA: TGTGCCAGCAGCCCACCTTTTTGGGCAAGGGGAGGAGAGACCCAGTACTTC
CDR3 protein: CASSPPFWARGGETQYF

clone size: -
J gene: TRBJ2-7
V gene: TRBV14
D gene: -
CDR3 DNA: TGTGCCAGCAGCGGTCGTCCACCCTACGAGCAGTACTTC
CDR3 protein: CASSGRPPYEQYF

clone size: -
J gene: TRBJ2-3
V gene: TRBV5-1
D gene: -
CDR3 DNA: TGCGCCAGCAGCTTGGTCGTCGGAGGTCTACTTAGCACAGATACGCAGTATTTT
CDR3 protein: CASSLVVGGLLSTDTQYF

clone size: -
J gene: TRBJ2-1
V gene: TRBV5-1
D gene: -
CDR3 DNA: TGCGCCAGCAGCCTCTTAGTCACGAGGGGAGGTAATGAGCAGTTCTTC
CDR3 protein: CASSLLVTRGGNEQFF

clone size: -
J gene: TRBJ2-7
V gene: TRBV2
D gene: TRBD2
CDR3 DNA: TGTGCCAGCAGTGCCTCTACTAGCGGATACGAGCAGTACTTC
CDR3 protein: CASSASTSGYEQYF

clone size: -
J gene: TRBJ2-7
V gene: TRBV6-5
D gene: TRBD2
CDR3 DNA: TGTGCCAGCAGCCTGACTAGCGGGAAGGTCTACGAGCAGTACTTC
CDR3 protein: CASSLTSGKVYEQYF

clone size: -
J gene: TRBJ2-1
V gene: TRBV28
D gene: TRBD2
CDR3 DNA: TGTGCCAGCAGTGGAAGGCCCGGGACTAGCGGGTTTGGGGGGCAGTTCTTC
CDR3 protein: CASSGRPGTSGFGGQFF

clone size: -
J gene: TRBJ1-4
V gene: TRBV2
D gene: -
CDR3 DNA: TGTGCCAGCAGGACACAGGGAGCGAGGGAAAAACTGTTTTTT
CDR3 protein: CASRTQGAREKLFF

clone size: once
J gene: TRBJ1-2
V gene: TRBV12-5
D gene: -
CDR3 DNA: TGTGCTAGTGGTTTGACCCGAGCGGGCGACGCTAACTATGGCTACACCTTC
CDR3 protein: CASGLTRAGDANYGYTF

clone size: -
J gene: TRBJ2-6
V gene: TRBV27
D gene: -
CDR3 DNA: TGTGCCAGCAGGAAGACAGTTCCGGGGGGGGCCAACGTCCTGACTTTC
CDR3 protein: CASRKTVPGGANVLTF